This is a list of T cell receptor beta chains from one sample in a study of T cell changes during pregnancy in multiple sclerosis. Profiled with immunoSEQ multiplex PCR; TCRdb holds only in-frame clones, not every one. The sample records tens of thousands of clones, 93% being singletons. Material: CD4+ T cells from peripheral blood mononuclear cells, obtained in the third trimester of pregnancy. Every receptor here comes from a female donor with multiple sclerosis, enrolled in a pregnancy study. The CDR3 runs from the conserved cysteine through the conserved F or W. The D gene is left open where the match is weak. Only some rows state a clone size, as once, few, many or a class for expanded clones.

j_call clone_size d_call v_call cdr3_nt cdr3_aa
TRBJ2-7 . . TRBV2 TGTGCCAGCAGTGAACTGGGGTCAGGGGAGAAAGACATCTACGAGCAGTACTTC CASSELGSGEKDIYEQYF
TRBJ2-3 . . TRBV11-3 TGTGCCAGCAGCTTCAGGACGGGGGATACGCAGTATTTT CASSFRTGDTQYF
TRBJ1-1 few . TRBV2 TGTGCCAGCAGTGATGCAGGGCGTACGGAAGCTTTCTTT CASSDAGRTEAFF
TRBJ1-5 . . TRBV28 TGTGCCAGCAGTTTTGGGGGGGGACAACTAAAGGGACAGCCCCAGCATTTT CASSFGGGQLKGQPQHF
TRBJ2-2 . TRBD1 TRBV11-3 TGTGCCAGCAGCTTAGATTTTAGGACAGGGGGCACCGGGGAGCTGTTTTTT CASSLDFRTGGTGELFF
TRBJ2-1 . . TRBV6-1 TGTGCCAGCAGTGATGAGAAGAGACAGAGAAAAAATGAGCAGTTCTTC CASSDEKRQRKNEQFF
TRBJ2-7 . . TRBV21-1 TGTGCCAGCAGCAAAGGCCGACCGGACAGGGAGAGATACGAGCAGTACTTC CASSKGRPDRERYEQYF
TRBJ1-1 . . TRBV18 TGTGCCAGCTCACCCCCGGGATGGAACACTGAAGCTTTCTTT CASSPPGWNTEAFF
TRBJ2-7 . TRBD1 TRBV5-1 TGCGCCAGCAGCTTGGGTGGACAGGGGAAGGACGAGCAGTACTTC CASSLGGQGKDEQYF
TRBJ2-5 . . TRBV7-7 TGTGCCAGCAGCTTTGTGGGAGAAGAGACCCAGTACTTC CASSFVGEETQYF
TRBJ1-2 . . TRBV19 TGTGCCAGTAGCAAGACCGGGTCCACCTATGGCTACACCTTC CASSKTGSTYGYTF
TRBJ2-3 . TRBD1 TRBV19 TGTGCCAGTAGTTTGGGACAGGGGGAAAGAGATACGCAGTATTTT CASSLGQGERDTQYF
TRBJ2-2 . TRBD1 TRBV19 TGTGCCAGTAGGACCGACAGGGGGCGCGCCGGGGAGCTGTTTTTT CASRTDRGRAGELFF